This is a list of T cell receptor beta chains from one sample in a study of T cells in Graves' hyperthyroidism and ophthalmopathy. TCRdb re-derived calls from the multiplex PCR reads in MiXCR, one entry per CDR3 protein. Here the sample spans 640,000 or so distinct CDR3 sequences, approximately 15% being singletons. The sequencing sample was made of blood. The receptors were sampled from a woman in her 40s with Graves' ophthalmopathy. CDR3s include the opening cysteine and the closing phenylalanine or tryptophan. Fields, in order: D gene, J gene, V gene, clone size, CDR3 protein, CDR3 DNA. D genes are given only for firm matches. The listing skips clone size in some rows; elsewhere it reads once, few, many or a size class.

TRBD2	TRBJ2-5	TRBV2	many	CALSGEGLPETQYF	TGTGCCCTTTCGGGGGAGGGCCTCCCAGAGACCCAGTACTTC
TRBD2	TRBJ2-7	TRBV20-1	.	CSAYQRESSYEQYF	TGCAGTGCATACCAGCGGGAGAGCTCCTACGAGCAGTACTTC
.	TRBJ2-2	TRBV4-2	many	CASSQDLWGAGELFF	TGTGCCAGCAGCCAAGATTTATGGGGGGCCGGGGAGCTGTTTTTT
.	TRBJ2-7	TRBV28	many	CASSIGGGISYEQYF	TGTGCCAGCAGTATTGGGGGTGGGATTTCCTACGAGCAGTACTTC
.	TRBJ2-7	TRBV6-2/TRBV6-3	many	CASSSHDSYEQYF	TGTGCCAGCAGCTCTCACGACAGCTACGAGCAGTACTTC
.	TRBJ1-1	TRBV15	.	CATSRDQGLFLNTEAFF	TGTGCCACCAGCAGAGATCAAGGGCTCTTCCTGAACACTGAAGCTTTCTTT
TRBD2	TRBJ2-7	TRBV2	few	CASRQTVGLAVPYEQYF	TGTGCCAGCAGGCAAACGGTGGGACTAGCGGTGCCCTACGAGCAGTACTTC
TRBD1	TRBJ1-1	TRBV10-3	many	CAISELQGVEAFF	TGTGCCATCAGTGAGTTGCAGGGGGTTGAAGCTTTCTTT
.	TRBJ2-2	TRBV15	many	CATSRAGQEGTGELFF	TGTGCCACCAGCAGAGCGGGCCAGGAGGGCACCGGGGAGCTGTTTTTT
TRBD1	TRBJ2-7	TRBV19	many	CASRGWTGSEGNPGEQYF	TGTGCCAGTAGGGGGTGGACAGGGAGCGAGGGGAATCCGGGCGAGCAGTACTTC
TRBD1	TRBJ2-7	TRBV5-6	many	CASSLAGGQGAYEQYF	TGTGCCAGCAGCTTGGCAGGAGGACAGGGTGCCTACGAGCAGTACTTC
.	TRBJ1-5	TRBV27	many	CASSLSPGVSNQPQHF	TGTGCCAGCAGTTTATCCCCAGGAGTTAGCAATCAGCCCCAGCATTTT
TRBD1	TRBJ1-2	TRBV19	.	CASSIVRDSTYGYTF	TGTGCCAGTAGTATAGTGAGGGACAGCACCTATGGCTACACCTTC
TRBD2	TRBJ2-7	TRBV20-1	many	CSALAGPSYEQYF	TGCAGTGCATTAGCGGGACCTTCCTACGAGCAGTACTTC
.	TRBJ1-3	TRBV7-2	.	CASSTGTEGNTIYF	TGTGCCAGCAGCACCGGGACGGAGGGAAACACCATATATTTT
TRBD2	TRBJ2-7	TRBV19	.	CASRSGSEQYF	TGTGCCAGTAGGAGCGGGAGCGAGCAGTACTTC
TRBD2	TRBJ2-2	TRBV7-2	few	CASSLGAGGPVGELFF	TGTGCCAGCAGCTTAGGCGCGGGAGGGCCGGTCGGGGAGCTGTTTTTT
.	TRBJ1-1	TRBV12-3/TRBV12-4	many	CASTLGGTGEAFF	TGTGCCAGCACCCTCGGGGGTACTGGTGAAGCTTTCTTT
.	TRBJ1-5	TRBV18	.	CASSPGSASNQPQHF	TGTGCCAGCTCACCAGGGTCTGCGAGCAATCAGCCCCAGCATTTT
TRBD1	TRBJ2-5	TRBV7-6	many	CASSLSSGTGYRETQYF	TGTGCCAGCAGCTTATCATCCGGGACAGGGTACCGGGAGACCCAGTACTTC
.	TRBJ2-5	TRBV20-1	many	CSASRAKETQYF	TGCAGTGCTAGCCGGGCGAAAGAGACCCAGTACTTC
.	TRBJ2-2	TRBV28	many	CASRSEGFPPYTGELFF	TGTGCCAGCAGGAGCGAGGGCTTCCCGCCTTACACCGGGGAGCTGTTTTTT
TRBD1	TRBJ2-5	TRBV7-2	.	CASSPRQGQDGETQYF	TGTGCCAGCAGCCCTAGACAGGGGCAAGACGGGGAGACCCAGTACTTC
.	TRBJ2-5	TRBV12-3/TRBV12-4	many	CASSFYRETQYF	TGTGCCAGCAGTTTTTACAGAGAGACCCAGTACTTC
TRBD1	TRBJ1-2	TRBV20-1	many	CSATGTEQGRGPLDGYTF	TGCAGTGCTACAGGGACAGAGCAGGGGCGGGGGCCTTTGGATGGCTACACCTTC
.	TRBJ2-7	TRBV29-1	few	CSPPPEGAGYEQYF	TGCAGCCCCCCCCCGGAGGGGGCGGGCTACGAGCAGTACTTC
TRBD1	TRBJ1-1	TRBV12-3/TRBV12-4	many	CASSPRGQAEAFF	TGTGCCAGCAGTCCAAGAGGACAGGCTGAAGCTTTCTTT
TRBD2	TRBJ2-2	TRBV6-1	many	CASMRLAANTGELFF	TGTGCCAGCATGAGACTAGCGGCGAACACCGGGGAGCTGTTTTTT
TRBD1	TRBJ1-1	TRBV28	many	CASSTQGAEAFF	TGTGCCAGCAGTACGCAGGGGGCGGAAGCTTTCTTT
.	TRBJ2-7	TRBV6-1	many	CASSQRGSYEQYF	TGTGCCAGCAGCCAGAGGGGCTCCTACGAGCAGTACTTC
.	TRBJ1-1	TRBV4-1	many	CASSQGTVDEAFF	TGCGCCAGCAGCCAAGGGACCGTTGACGAAGCTTTCTTT
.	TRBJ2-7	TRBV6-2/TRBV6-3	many	CASMPEGTLTYEQYF	TGTGCCAGCATGCCCGAGGGGACCCTAACCTACGAGCAGTACTTC
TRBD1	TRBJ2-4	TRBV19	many	CASRWTGALKNIQYF	TGTGCCAGTAGGTGGACAGGGGCTCTCAAAAACATTCAGTACTTC
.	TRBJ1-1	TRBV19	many	CASSRQVNTEAFF	TGTGCCAGCAGTAGACAGGTGAACACTGAAGCTTTCTTT
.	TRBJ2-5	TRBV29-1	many	CSVEDLGGSETQYF	TGCAGCGTTGAAGATCTTGGGGGCTCGGAGACCCAGTACTTC
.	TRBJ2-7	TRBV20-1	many	CSARHLQGYEQYF	TGCAGTGCTAGACATTTACAGGGCTACGAGCAGTACTTC
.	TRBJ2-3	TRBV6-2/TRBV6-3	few	CASSYSRRELADTQYF	TGTGCCAGCAGTTACTCGAGGAGGGAGTTGGCAGATACGCAGTATTTT
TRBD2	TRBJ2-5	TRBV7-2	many	CASSLAPLASGRRGKAETQYF	TGTGCCAGCAGCTTAGCGCCCCTCGCTAGCGGGAGGAGAGGAAAGGCGGAGACCCAGTACTTC
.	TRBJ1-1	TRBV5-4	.	CASSLARGVAEAFF	TGTGCCAGCAGCTTGGCCCGGGGTGTTGCTGAAGCTTTCTTT
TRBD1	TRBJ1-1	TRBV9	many	CASSQGEVQGKDTEAFF	TGTGCCAGCAGTCAGGGGGAAGTACAGGGTAAAGACACTGAAGCTTTCTTT
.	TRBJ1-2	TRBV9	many	CASSVTPGAGNYGYTF	TGTGCCAGCAGCGTCACCCCGGGGGCAGGAAACTATGGCTACACCTTC
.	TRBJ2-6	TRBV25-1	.	CASSSLGASGANVLTF	TGTGCCAGCTCCTCCTTGGGGGCCTCTGGGGCCAACGTCCTGACTTTC
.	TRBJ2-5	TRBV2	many	CASSERGRGTEETQYF	TGTGCCAGCAGTGAAAGGGGCAGGGGCACGGAAGAGACCCAGTACTTC
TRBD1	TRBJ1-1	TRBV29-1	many	CSVLKGQLAFF	TGCAGCGTTCTAAAGGGACAGCTAGCTTTCTTT
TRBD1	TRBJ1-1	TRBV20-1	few	CSARTGSMYTEAFF	TGCAGTGCTAGGACAGGGAGTATGTACACTGAAGCTTTCTTT
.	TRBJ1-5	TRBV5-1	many	CASSLGDNPNQPQHF	TGCGCCAGCAGCTTGGGTGACAACCCCAATCAGCCCCAGCATTTT
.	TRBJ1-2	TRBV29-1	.	CSVTFNYGYTF	TGCAGCGTGACATTTAACTATGGCTACACCTTC